Following are 6 T cell receptor beta chains from one sample sequenced in a study of T cell repertoires in cytomegalovirus infection. Their specific antigens are unknown. In TCRdb, the reads were re-called with MiXCR into one record per CDR3 protein. The sample holds roughly 310,000 distinct CDR3 sequences; 25% to 35% are singletons and the top ten take 20%. This specimen consisted of cultured PBMCs, obtained from culture after CMV antigen stimulation. Receptor source: a human donor in good health (CMV status not recorded). Some clones in this sample may be carry-over from other donors' samples.

This clonotype was found a few times. The chain couples TRBV12-3 or TRBV12-4 to TRBJ2-1, with TRBD2 matching 9 bases. The CDR3 is made up of 14 amino acids. J was trimmed by 7 bases and V by 3 bases; bases with no gene match: 4. CDR3 nucleotides: TGTGCCAGCAGTTTGAGGACTAGCGTAAATGAGCAGTTCTTC. It yields the protein CASSLRTSVNEQFF.

The chain joins TRBV7-6 to TRBJ1-5; D possibly corresponds to TRBD1 (5 bases). V lost 5 bases, J lost 6 bases, and 17 bases lay in between. Germline V gene lookup returns CDR1 SGHVS and CDR2 FNYEAQ. The CDR3 consists of 15 residues. This CDR3 reads CASSGGSGGGQPQHF. The CDR3 nucleotides read TGTGCCAGCAGCGGGGGGTCAGGCGGGGGTCAGCCCCAGCATTTT.

This clonotype was counted only a few times. V gene TRBV18 combines with J gene TRBJ2-7; D not resolved. Germline CDR1 KGHSH, CDR2 LQKENI. The length of the CDR3 is 14 residues. Trimming shortened V by 2 bases and J by 7 bases, and 15 bases separated the two germline ends. CDR3 in DNA: TGTGCCAGCTCACCAGGTGGGAATCTTTGGGAGCAGTACTTC. Residues: CASSPGGNLWEQYF.

The rearrangement links TRBV19 to TRBJ1-3; D is ambiguous. The length of the CDR3 is 13 residues. Between the trimmed V and J ends, which lost 9 bases and 0 bases, there was a span of 9 bases. Germline values: CDR1 LNHDA, CDR2 SQIVND (reference sequence). The CDR3 sequence is CASAKLSGNTIYF. DNA of the CDR3: TGTGCCAGCGCCAAGCTCTCTGGAAACACCATATATTTT.

The V gene is TRBV19, the J gene TRBJ1-5; D gene ambiguous. V was clipped by 5 bases and J by 6 bases, with 11 bases between them. Per the germline V gene, CDR1 is LNHDA and CDR2 is SQIVND (reference sequence). The CDR3 covers 13 residues. DNA of the CDR3: TGTGCCAGTAGTGGAAGTTTCGGTCAGCCCCAGCATTTT. It translates to CASSGSFGQPQHF.

This clonotype has more than one count but fewer than ten. The DNA for the CDR3 is TGTGCCAGCAGCTTAGCCCAATGGACAGCGAACACCGGGGAGCTGTTTTTT. Amino acids: CASSLAQWTANTGELFF. This chain joins TRBV7-9 and TRBJ2-2, with a possible D match to TRBD1 (6 bases). This CDR3 has 17 amino acids. Trimming removed 0 bases at V and 0 bases at J, with 11 bases between. The V gene's germline CDR1 is SEHNR and CDR2 FQNEAQ (reference sequence).